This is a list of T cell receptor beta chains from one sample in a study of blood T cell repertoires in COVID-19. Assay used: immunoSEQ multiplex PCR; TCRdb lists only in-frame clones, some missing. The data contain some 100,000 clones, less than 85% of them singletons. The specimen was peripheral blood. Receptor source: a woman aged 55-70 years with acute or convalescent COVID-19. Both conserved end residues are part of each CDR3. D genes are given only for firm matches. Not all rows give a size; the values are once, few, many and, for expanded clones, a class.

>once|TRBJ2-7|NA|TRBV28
CASKGDTFIEYF
TGTGCCAGCAAAGGGGACACCTTCATCGAGTACTTC
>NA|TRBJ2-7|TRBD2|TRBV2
CASSLSGRAREQYF
TGTGCCAGCAGCCTTAGCGGGAGGGCTCGAGAGCAGTACTTC
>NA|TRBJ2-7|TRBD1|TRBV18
CASSSIGGQGSYEQYF
TGTGCCAGCTCATCTATTGGGGGACAGGGGTCCTACGAGCAGTACTTC
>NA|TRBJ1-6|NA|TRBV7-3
CASSLISSPLHF
TGTGCCAGCAGCTTAATCAGTTCACCCCTCCACTTT
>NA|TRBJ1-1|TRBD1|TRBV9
CASSPRTGPTTEAFF
TGTGCCAGCAGCCCTCGGACAGGCCCCACGACTGAAGCTTTCTTT
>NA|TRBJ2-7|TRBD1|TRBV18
CASSPVGTGIHEQYF
TGTGCCAGCTCACCAGTCGGGACAGGGATCCACGAGCAGTACTTC
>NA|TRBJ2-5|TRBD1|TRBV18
CASSPPFTGQGARETQYF
TGTGCCAGCTCACCACCCTTCACGGGACAGGGGGCACGAGAGACCCAGTACTTC
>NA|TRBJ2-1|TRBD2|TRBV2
CASSPPGLAGINEQFF
TGTGCCAGCAGTCCCCCGGGGCTAGCGGGCATCAATGAGCAGTTCTTC
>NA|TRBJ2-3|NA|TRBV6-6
CASRDYTDTQYF
TGTGCCAGCAGGGACTACACAGATACGCAGTATTTT
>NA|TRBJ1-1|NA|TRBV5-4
CASSLDRVRTEAFF
TGTGCCAGCAGCTTGGACAGGGTACGAACTGAAGCTTTCTTT
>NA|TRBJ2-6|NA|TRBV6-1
CASSEPGSGANVLTF
TGTGCCAGCAGTGAACCAGGGTCTGGGGCCAACGTCCTGACTTTC
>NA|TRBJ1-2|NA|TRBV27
CASSLSSGGYGYTF
TGTGCCAGCAGTTTATCAAGCGGAGGATATGGCTACACCTTC
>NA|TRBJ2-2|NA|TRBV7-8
CASSLGGLGQLNTGELFF
TGTGCCAGCAGCTTAGGTGGGTTAGGACAGCTAAACACCGGGGAGCTGTTTTTT
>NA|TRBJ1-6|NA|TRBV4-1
CASSQDMAAPLHF
TGCGCCAGCAGCCAAGATATGGCCGCACCCCTCCACTTT
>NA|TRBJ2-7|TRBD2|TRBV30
CAWGTSVGEQYF
TGTGCCTGGGGAACTAGCGTGGGGGAGCAGTACTTC
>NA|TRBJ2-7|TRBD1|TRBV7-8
CASSAYGTGNYEQYF
TGTGCCAGCAGCGCTTACGGGACAGGGAACTACGAGCAGTACTTC
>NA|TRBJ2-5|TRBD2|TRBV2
CASGADAGGRETQYF
TGTGCCAGCGGGGCCGATGCGGGGGGCCGTGAGACCCAGTACTTC
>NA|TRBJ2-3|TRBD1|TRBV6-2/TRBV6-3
CASSPPLGQGERTDTQYF
TGTGCCAGCAGCCCTCCCTTGGGACAGGGCGAGAGAACAGATACGCAGTATTTT
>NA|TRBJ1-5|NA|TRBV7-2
CASTRGGAQPQHF
TGTGCCAGCACTCGGGGAGGTGCTCAGCCCCAGCATTTT
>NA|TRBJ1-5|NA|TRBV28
CASLRQGGQPQHF
TGTGCCAGCTTAAGGCAGGGTGGACAGCCCCAGCATTTT
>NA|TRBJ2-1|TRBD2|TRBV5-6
CASSLGLAVYNEQFF
TGTGCCAGCAGCTTGGGGCTAGCGGTATACAATGAGCAGTTCTTC
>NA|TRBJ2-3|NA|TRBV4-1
CASSQDGGGGADTQYF
TGCGCCAGCAGCCAAGATGGAGGAGGGGGCGCAGATACGCAGTATTTT
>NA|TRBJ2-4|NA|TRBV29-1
CSASGATTRNIQYF
TGCAGCGCGTCCGGAGCTACTACTAGAAACATTCAGTACTTC
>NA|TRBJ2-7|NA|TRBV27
CASSLAASPAYEQYF
TGTGCCAGCAGTTTAGCCGCGTCCCCGGCCTACGAGCAGTACTTC
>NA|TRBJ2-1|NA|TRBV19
CASSIGEYNEQFF
TGTGCCAGTAGTATAGGAGAGTACAATGAGCAGTTCTTC
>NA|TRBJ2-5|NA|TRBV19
CASSLAGESETQYF
TGTGCCAGTAGCCTCGCAGGGGAGTCGGAGACCCAGTACTTC
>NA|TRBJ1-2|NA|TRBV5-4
CASGTGSVSRGYTF
TGTGCCAGCGGTACAGGCTCTGTTTCGCGGGGCTACACCTTC
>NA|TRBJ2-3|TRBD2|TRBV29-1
CSVLLAGAADTQYF
TGCAGCGTTCTACTAGCGGGAGCGGCAGATACGCAGTATTTT
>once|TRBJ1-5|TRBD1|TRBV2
CASSDLGGQPQHF
TGTGCCAGCAGTGATTTAGGGGGCCAGCCCCAGCATTTT
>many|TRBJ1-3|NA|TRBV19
CASTRQVYSGNTIYF
TGTGCCAGTACCAGACAGGTTTACTCTGGAAACACCATATATTTT
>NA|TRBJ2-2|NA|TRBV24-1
CATSDNRGLVTGELFF
TGTGCCACCAGTGACAACAGGGGACTCGTCACCGGGGAGCTGTTTTTT
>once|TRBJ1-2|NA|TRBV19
CASSNTGNYGYTF
TGTGCCAGTAGTAATACAGGGAACTATGGCTACACCTTC
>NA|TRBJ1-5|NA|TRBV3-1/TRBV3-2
CASSPLGQGFGNQPQHF
TGTGCCAGCAGCCCCCTTGGGCAGGGGTTTGGCAATCAGCCCCAGCATTTT
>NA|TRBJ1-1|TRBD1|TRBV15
CATRDRPYTEAFF
TGTGCCACCAGGGACAGGCCGTACACTGAAGCTTTCTTT
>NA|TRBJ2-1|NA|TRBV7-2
CASSSIASVNEQFF
TGTGCCAGCAGCTCTATAGCGTCAGTCAATGAGCAGTTCTTC
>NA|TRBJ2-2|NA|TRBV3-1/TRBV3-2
CASSQGGSTGELFF
TGTGCCAGCAGCCAAGGTGGGAGCACCGGGGAGCTGTTTTTT
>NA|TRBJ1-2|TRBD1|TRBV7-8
CASSPTGAYGYTF
TGTGCCAGCAGCCCGACAGGGGCCTATGGCTACACCTTC
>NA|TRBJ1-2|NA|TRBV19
CASSIGRVEGYTF
TGTGCCAGTAGTATAGGTCGCGTTGAAGGCTACACCTTC
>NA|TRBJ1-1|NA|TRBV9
CASSVARATEAFF
TGTGCCAGCAGCGTAGCCAGGGCCACTGAAGCTTTCTTT
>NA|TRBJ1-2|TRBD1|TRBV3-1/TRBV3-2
CASSQVPTGGSGYTF
TGTGCCAGCAGCCAAGTACCGACAGGGGGCTCTGGCTACACCTTC
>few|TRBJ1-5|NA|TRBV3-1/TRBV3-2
CASSQDRFAAQHF
TGTGCCAGCAGCCAAGATCGGTTCGCGGCCCAGCATTTT
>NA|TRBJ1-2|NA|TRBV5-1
CASSLWGGTNYGYTF
TGCGCCAGCAGCTTGTGGGGCGGCACTAACTATGGCTACACCTTC
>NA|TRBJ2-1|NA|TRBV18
CASSPASTLINPYNEQFF
TGTGCCAGCTCACCCGCTAGCACCCTCATTAACCCTTACAATGAGCAGTTCTTC
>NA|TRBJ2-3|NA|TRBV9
CASSYTGNRDTQYF
TGTGCCAGCAGCTATACGGGGAATCGGGATACGCAGTATTTT
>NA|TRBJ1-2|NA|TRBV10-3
CATGRSGEDYGYTF
TGTGCCACGGGTCGCTCGGGGGAAGACTATGGCTACACCTTC
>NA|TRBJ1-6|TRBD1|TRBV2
CASRRDRGRSPLHF
TGTGCCAGCAGAAGGGACAGGGGGCGTTCACCCCTCCACTTT
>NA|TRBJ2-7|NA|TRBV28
CASVRGYMDEQYF
TGTGCCAGTGTGAGGGGGTATATGGACGAGCAGTACTTC
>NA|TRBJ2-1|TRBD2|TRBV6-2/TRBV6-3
CASSSRRGGKDGEQFF
TGTGCCAGCAGTTCCAGGCGGGGAGGGAAGGATGGTGAGCAGTTCTTC
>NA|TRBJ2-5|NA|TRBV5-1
CASSLASGFQETQYF
TGCGCCAGCAGCTTGGCTTCGGGATTTCAAGAGACCCAGTACTTC
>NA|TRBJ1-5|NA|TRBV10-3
CAINRERDQPQHF
TGTGCCATCAACCGTGAACGAGATCAGCCCCAGCATTTT
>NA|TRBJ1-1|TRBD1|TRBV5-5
CASSRTRTGGGVNTEAFF
TGTGCCAGCAGCCGAACCAGGACAGGGGGCGGGGTGAACACTGAAGCTTTCTTT
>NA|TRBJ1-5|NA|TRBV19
CASRTATGRNQPQHF
TGTGCCAGTAGAACAGCGACGGGAAGGAATCAGCCCCAGCATTTT
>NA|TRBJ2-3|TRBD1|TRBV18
CASSPTWAGGADTQYF
TGTGCCAGCTCACCAACGTGGGCAGGGGGAGCAGATACGCAGTATTTT
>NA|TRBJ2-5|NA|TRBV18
CASSPKEAGETQYF
TGTGCCAGCTCACCGAAGGAGGCCGGGGAGACCCAGTACTTC
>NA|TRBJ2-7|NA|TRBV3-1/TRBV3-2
CASSHTGYEQYF
TGTGCCAGCAGCCATACAGGGTACGAGCAGTACTTC
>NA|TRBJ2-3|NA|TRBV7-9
CASSSGLSTDTQYF
TGTGCCAGCAGCTCGGGACTCTCCACAGATACGCAGTATTTT
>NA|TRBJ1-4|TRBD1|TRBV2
CASRIETGQGAEKLFF
TGTGCCAGCAGGATTGAGACGGGACAGGGGGCTGAAAAACTGTTTTTT
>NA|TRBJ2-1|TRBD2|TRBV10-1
CASSQLAGGLNEQFF
TGCGCCAGCTCACAACTAGCGGGGGGCCTCAATGAGCAGTTCTTC
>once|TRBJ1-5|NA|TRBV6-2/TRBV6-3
CASSYEDLRIYQPQHF
TGTGCCAGCAGTTACGAAGACTTAAGGATCTATCAGCCCCAGCATTTT